The present T cell receptor (beta chain) was sequenced within a study of blood T cells in healthy people across ages. CDR1 and CDR2 from the germline V gene are SNHLY and FYNNEI. CDR3 length: 17 residues. Then a second PCR, running about 6 to 12 cycles, was carried out with a sample-barcoded 5' primer and a J-beta primer mix. TCRdb redid the calling of the 5' RACE reads with MiXCR, one entry per CDR3 protein. The table includes hundreds of thousands of distinct CDR3 sequences, approximately 55% detected once. Sample: blood. The V gene is TRBV2, the J gene TRBJ2-7, with D perhaps matching TRBD1 or TRBD2 (8 bases each). The J call is in doubt because the DNA end fits TRBJ2-5 better. The sequence derives from an elderly man in good health. This CDR3 reads CASSEPRGGTGLETQYF. As DNA, the CDR3 is TGTGCCAGCAGTGAACCCCGGGGGGGGACAGGCCTGGAGACCCAGTACTTC.